The rows below give T cell receptor beta chains drawn from one sample of a study of identical twins. Using its own MiXCR run on the 5' RACE reads, TCRdb lists one record per CDR3 protein. The table lists roughly 250,000 distinct CDR3 sequences, roughly 7% of them singletons. This same sample was also taken into another study, of yellow fever vaccine responses in identical twins.

The sample was memory (CD45RO+) T cells sorted from blood. The receptor set was obtained from a woman aged 18-30 years in good health. Each CDR3 is given with its conserved first and last residue. Fields, in order: J gene, V gene, clone size, D gene, CDR3 length, CDR3 protein, CDR3 DNA. The D gene is left open where the match is weak. Rows give clone size only sometimes, using once, few, many, or a class for an expanded clone.

TRBJ2-2 TRBV6-1 NA TRBD2 16 CASIGAGAPNTGELFF TGTGCCAGCATCGGAGCGGGGGCCCCGAACACCGGGGAGCTGTTTTTT
TRBJ1-1 TRBV19 few TRBD1 13 CASSRDSGTEAFF TGTGCCAGTAGCCGGGACAGTGGGACTGAAGCTTTCTTT
TRBJ2-1 TRBV5-1 many NA 15 CASSLDSAPVNEQFF TGCGCCAGCAGCTTGGACTCCGCTCCCGTGAATGAGCAGTTCTTC
TRBJ1-1 TRBV2 few NA 13 CASNWVYSTEAFF TGTGCCAGCAATTGGGTATATTCCACTGAAGCTTTCTTT
TRBJ1-2 TRBV5-1 few NA 15 CASSLSTDKNYGYTF TGCGCCAGCAGCTTGTCAACGGATAAAAACTATGGCTACACCTTC
TRBJ1-2 TRBV5-1 few NA 12 CASSMDLAGYTF TGCGCCAGCAGCATGGACCTTGCTGGCTACACCTTC
TRBJ1-6 TRBV6-5 NA TRBD1 15 CASSYGQGDNSPLHF TGTGCCAGCAGTTATGGACAGGGTGACAATTCACCCCTCCACTTT
TRBJ2-5 TRBV20-1 NA NA 11 CSASRVPHLYF TGCAGTGCTAGTCGCGTACCACACTTATACTTC
TRBJ2-4 TRBV29-1 many NA 11 CSGRDVGVQYF TGCAGCGGCCGGGACGTAGGGGTTCAGTACTTC
TRBJ2-1 TRBV20-1 NA NA 12 CSARDVLAEQFF TGCAGTGCTAGAGACGTACTAGCTGAGCAGTTCTTC
TRBJ1-6 TRBV5-1 many NA 11 CASRADITLHF TGCGCCAGCAGAGCGGATATCACCCTCCACTTT
TRBJ1-2 TRBV7-9 many NA 15 CASSLAARTNYGYTF TGTGCCAGCAGCTTAGCCGCACGGACGAACTATGGCTACACCTTC
TRBJ2-3 TRBV6-5 NA NA 15 CASSLGTQGTDTQYF TGTGCCAGCAGCCTCGGGACGCAGGGGACAGATACGCAGTATTTT
TRBJ2-1 TRBV20-1 few NA 11 CSARVAFEQFF TGCAGTGCTAGAGTCGCGTTTGAGCAGTTCTTC
TRBJ2-1 TRBV7-8 NA NA 13 CASSLRLVSEQFF TGTGCCAGCAGCTTAAGACTAGTTAGTGAGCAGTTCTTC